The present T cell receptor (beta chain) was sequenced within a study of breast tumors, draining lymph nodes, adjacent tissues. Study-wide points: Tumor TCR diversity was below lymph nodes but above nontumor tissue.

Samples came from axillary lymph nodes draining the breast cancer. This CDR3 contains 19 residues. CDR1 is MNHEY, CDR2 SVGAGI, per germline. The ends lost 0 bases at V and 2 bases at J; junction bases unmatched: 6. As regards this clonotype: What it binds is not known.

TCRdb analysed the multiplex PCR reads with MiXCR anew, one entry per CDR3 protein. The sample has 150,000 to 200,000 distinct CDR3 sequences, approximately 30% seen once. The rearrangement links TRBV6-5 to TRBJ2-3; 15 bases map to TRBD2. Sequencing was carried out using axillary lymph node tissue. This receptor was obtained from a female donor with breast cancer. Some clones in this sample may be carry-over from other donors' samples. The CDR3 DNA follows: TGTGCCAGCAGTTACTCGGGACTAGCGGGAGGCCAGAACACAGATACGCAGTATTTT. Translation: CASSYSGLAGGQNTDTQYF.